These 23 T cell receptor beta chains were sequenced from one sample in a study of blood T cell repertoires in COVID-19. Method: immunoSEQ multiplex PCR; TCRdb's copy keeps in-frame clones and lacks some. Counted here are about 220,000 clones, approximately 78% occurring once; the ten biggest clones make up less than 6%. The source material was peripheral blood. The receptors originated from a woman aged 70 to 79 with COVID-19, enrolled during active disease.

J is TRBJ2-1 and V is TRBV27; the D is unclear. CDR1 is MNHEY and CDR2 is SMNVEV in the germline V gene (reference sequence). CDR3 size: 18 residues. Between the trimmed V and J ends, which lost 0 bases and 4 bases, there was a span of 19 bases. CDR3 protein: CASSLSVMAASLYNEQFF. For the CDR3, the DNA is TGTGCCAGCAGTTTATCAGTGATGGCGGCATCCCTATACAATGAGCAGTTCTTC.

The chain couples TRBV18 to TRBJ2-2, with 10 bases that match TRBD2. This CDR3 has 17 residues. J was trimmed by 4 bases and V by 2 bases; bases with no gene match: 7. Germline CDR1 and CDR2: KGHSH and LQKENI. CDR3 loop: CASSPALTSGLTGELFF. The CDR3 nucleotides read TGTGCCAGCTCACCAGCCTTGACTAGCGGGCTCACCGGGGAGCTGTTTTTT.

V and J are TRBV19 and TRBJ1-5; no clear D. V lost 5 bases to trimming and J lost 7 bases, with 12 bases between them. Germline V gene sequence: CDR1 LNHDA, CDR2 SQIVND (reference sequence). This CDR3 has 13 residues. The CDR3 is CASSFQTRQPQHF. The CDR3 DNA follows: TGTGCCAGTAGTTTTCAGACGAGGCAGCCCCAGCATTTT.

Comment on this clone: This sample includes further DNA sequences coding for the same CDR3. V and J are TRBV11-2 and TRBJ1-5; D is perhaps TRBD1 (5 bases). Germline V lookup: CDR1 SGHAT, CDR2 FQNNGV. The CDR3 contains 13 residues. V was shortened by 0 bases and J by 6 bases, with 6 bases between the two germline ends. CDR3 sequence (DNA): TGTGCCAGCAGCTTAGACAGGGTTCAGCCCCAGCATTTT. It codes for CASSLDRVQPQHF.

This clone was seen just once. The gene calls are TRBV19 and TRBJ2-7; 9 positions match TRBD1. CDR3 length: 16 amino acids. Trimming took 5 bases from V and 1 from J; bases not matched to a gene: 9. Germline CDR1 LNHDA, CDR2 SQIVND (reference sequence). CDR3 DNA: TGTGCCAGTAGTCCGACAGGGGGAGGCCTTTCCTACGAGCAGTACTTC. Residues: CASSPTGGGLSYEQYF. The full variable domain, completed using reference TRBV19 and TRBJ2-7, is DGGITQSPKYLFRKEGQNVTLSCEQNLNHDAMYWYRQDPGQGLRLIYYSQIVNDFQKGDIAEGYSVSREKKESFPLTVTSAQKNPTAFYLCASSPTGGGLSYEQYFGPGTRLTVT.

This clone was picked up a small number of times. The chain combines TRBV19 with TRBJ2-1; D not certain. The CDR3 runs 16 residues. Germline V gene data show CDR1 as LNHDA and CDR2 as SQIVND (reference sequence). The V and J ends lost 4 bases and 0 bases respectively, with 13 bases between them. CDR3 nucleotide sequence: TGTGCCAGTAGTAATCGCGGTCCACTCTCCTACAATGAGCAGTTCTTC. This codes for CASSNRGPLSYNEQFF.

The chain links TRBV28 to TRBJ1-2; maybe TRBD1 (5 bases). CDR1 and CDR2 (germline): MDHEN, SYDVKM. V shed 3 bases and J shed 4 bases, with 9 bases lying between them. The CDR3 has 13 amino acids. The CDR3 DNA sequence: TGTGCCAGCAGTTTGGGGGGTGGCTATGGCTACACCTTC. Translation gives CASSLGGGYGYTF.

A few counts support this clone. The chain joins TRBV3-1 (or the pseudogene TRBV3-2) to TRBJ2-7, with TRBD2 identical over 13 bases. CDR3 length: 19 amino acids. Looked up from germline, CDR1 is LGHDT and CDR2 is YNNKEL (reference sequence). J lost 4 bases, V lost 4 bases, and 16 bases had no gene match. CDR3 residues: CASSPTPGLAGYAGYEQYF. CDR3 DNA: TGTGCCAGCAGCCCGACCCCGGGACTAGCGGGATACGCGGGATACGAGCAGTACTTC.

The chain carries TRBV2 and TRBJ2-1; TRBD1 might be the D (6 bases). The V end was cut by 7 bases, the J end by 3 bases, with 16 bases between. There are 15 residues in the CDR3. The germline V gene has CDR1 SNHLY and CDR2 FYNNEI. The CDR3 DNA follows: TGTGCCAGCACTTCTCTGGGGACAAACTACAATGAGCAGTTCTTC. Protein sequence: CASTSLGTNYNEQFF.

The V gene is TRBV7-9, the J gene TRBJ2-5; TRBD1 matches 7 bases. Germline V gene sequence: CDR1 SEHNR, CDR2 FQNEAQ (reference sequence). Germline trimming cut 5 bases from V and 2 bases from J; bases unmatched to any gene: 11. This CDR3 region has 16 residues. Here the CDR3 DNA reads TGTGCCAGCAGCGGCTCCTATGGGACAGTACAAGAGACCCAGTACTTC. Residues: CASSGSYGTVQETQYF.

V is TRBV18 and J is TRBJ2-7, with 10 bases fitting TRBD1. The CDR3 loop spans 14 amino acids. Germline CDR1 reads KGHSH; CDR2 reads LQKENI. After removal of 3 bases from V and 7 bases from J, the junction contained 6 bases not matched to a gene. The CDR3 DNA follows: TGTGCCAGCTCACCGGGGACAGGGGCTGATGAGCAGTACTTC. Amino acid sequence: CASSPGTGADEQYF.

This chain links TRBV28 with TRBJ1-2; D remains ambiguous. Germline CDR1 MDHEN, CDR2 SYDVKM. Trimming stripped 5 bases from V and 7 bases from J, with 23 bases between. The CDR3 loop spans 16 amino acids. The CDR3 spells CASSTPGGIMTGGYTF. The CDR3 region has the DNA TGTGCCAGCAGTACCCCTGGAGGGATTATGACGGGTGGCTACACCTTC.

The V gene is TRBV27, the J gene TRBJ1-4; 7 bases fit TRBD1. V lost 6 bases and J lost 0; bases outside the gene matches: 7. CDR3 length: 16 residues. Germline V gene sequence: CDR1 MNHEY, CDR2 SMNVEV (reference sequence). The CDR3 region has the DNA TGTGCCAGCAGCCGAGGGACAGAAGCAACTAATGAAAAACTGTTTTTT. Its protein product is CASSRGTEATNEKLFF.

This clone showed up just a few times. The same CDR3 can be traced to other DNA sequences in this sample. The V gene is TRBV3-1 (or the pseudogene TRBV3-2), the J gene TRBJ1-1; D perhaps matches TRBD1 (5 bases). The V and J ends lost 3 bases and 7 bases respectively, with 9 bases between them. This CDR3 spans 12 amino acids. Germline V gene lookup returns CDR1 LGHDT and CDR2 YNNKEL (reference sequence). The DNA for the CDR3 is TGTGCCAGCAGCCAGGTGGGGGGTGAAGCTTTCTTT. It encodes CASSQVGGEAFF.

CDR3 bases: TGCAGCGCCGGGACAAGGATCCAAGAGACCCAGTACTTC. As protein: CSAGTRIQETQYF. The chain carries TRBV29-1 and TRBJ2-5, with D possibly matching TRBD1 (6 bases). The CDR3 runs to 13 residues. The germline V gene encodes CDR1 SQVTM and CDR2 ANQGSEA. Trimming removed 7 bases at V and 1 base at J, with 13 bases between.

This clone turned up a few times. The chain joins TRBV28 to TRBJ1-2, with D uncertain. Trimming pared 6 bases from V and 3 bases from J, leaving 11 bases between. Germline V gene data show CDR1 as MDHEN and CDR2 as SYDVKM. The CDR3 has 13 residues. CDR3 protein: CASRTALYYGYTF. Written as DNA, the CDR3 is TGTGCCAGCAGAACAGCCCTTTACTATGGCTACACCTTC.

V and J are TRBV5-1 and TRBJ2-5; TRBD1 aligns across 7 bases. The CDR3 totals 15 residues. Germline V gene data show CDR1 as SGHRS and CDR2 as YFSETQ. V was pared by 2 bases and J by 0 bases, with 4 bases of the junction left unmatched. In DNA form, the CDR3 reads TGCGCCAGCAGCTTAGGGGGCACTAACCAAGAGACCCAGTACTTC. This gives the protein CASSLGGTNQETQYF. Variable domain in full (rest from reference TRBV5-1 and TRBJ2-5): KAGVTQTPRYLIKTRGQQVTLSCSPISGHRSVSWYQQTPGQGLQFLFEYFSETQRNKGNFPGRFSGRQFSNSRSEMNVSTLELGDSALYLCASSLGGTNQETQYFGPGTRLLVL.

The chain carries TRBV18 and TRBJ2-7; 10 bases are shared with TRBD1. Germline V gives CDR1 KGHSH, CDR2 LQKENI. There are 14 residues in the CDR3. After removal of 6 bases from V and 1 base from J, the junction contained 3 bases not matched to a gene. The CDR3 loop reads CASSRGQGSYEQYF. The CDR3 nucleotides read TGTGCCAGCTCGCGGGGACAGGGGTCCTACGAGCAGTACTTC.

The V gene is TRBV11-2, the J gene TRBJ2-7, with a possible D match to TRBD2 (5 bases). The CDR3 is 15 residues long. Trimming removed 4 bases at V and 0 bases at J, with 13 bases between. Germline CDR1 is SGHAT and CDR2 is FQNNGV. The CDR3 is CASSSSRGRSYEQYF. CDR3 in DNA: TGTGCCAGCAGCTCAAGCCGGGGTCGCTCCTACGAGCAGTACTTC. The full variable domain, with the rest looked up from reference TRBV11-2 and TRBJ2-7, is EAGVAQSPRYKIIEKRQSVAFWCNPISGHATLYWYQQILGQGPKLLIQFQNNGVVDDSQLPKDRFSAERLKGVDSTLKIQPAKLEDSAVYLCASSSSRGRSYEQYFGPGTRLTVT.

This clone was seen a few times. V gene TRBV5-5 combines with J gene TRBJ1-5; the D is unclear. The length of the CDR3 is 17 residues. Trimming shortened V by 0 bases and J by 0 bases, and 13 bases separated the two germline ends. Germline CDR1 is SGHKS and CDR2 is YYEKEE (reference sequence). The CDR3 region has the DNA TGTGCCAGCAGCTTGGCCACCGGTTCGAATAGCAATCAGCCCCAGCATTTT. Protein sequence: CASSLATGSNSNQPQHF.

The gene calls are TRBV15 and TRBJ2-3; no reliable D call. This CDR3 region has 13 residues. The V end lost 2 bases, the J end lost 4 bases, and 7 bases lay between the germline ends. CDR1 and CDR2 from the germline V gene are LNHNV and YYDKDF (reference sequence). The CDR3 DNA reads as TGTGCCACCAGCAGAACGCGCGCAGATACGCAGTATTTT. This encodes CATSRTRADTQYF.

This clone was seen more than once but under ten times. The chain carries TRBV4-2 and TRBJ1-3; 8 bases fit TRBD1. V lost 2 bases to trimming and J lost 3 bases; unmatched junction nucleotides: 6. Germline CDR1 is LGHNA and CDR2 is YNFKEQ. This CDR3 has 16 amino acids. CDR3: CASSQSQGAGGNTIYF. DNA for the CDR3: TGTGCCAGCAGCCAATCCCAGGGGGCAGGTGGAAACACCATATATTTT.

The chain uses TRBV27 and TRBJ2-2, with 13 bases aligning to TRBD2. Germline V lookup: CDR1 MNHEY, CDR2 SMNVEV (reference sequence). The length of the CDR3 is 19 residues. The V gene end was trimmed by 8 bases and the J gene end by 2 bases; junction bases not matched to a gene: 14. The CDR3 sequence: CASRRTSGSITKNTGELFF. CDR3 nucleotide sequence: TGTGCCAGCCGACGGACTAGCGGGAGTATTACCAAAAACACCGGGGAGCTGTTTTTT.